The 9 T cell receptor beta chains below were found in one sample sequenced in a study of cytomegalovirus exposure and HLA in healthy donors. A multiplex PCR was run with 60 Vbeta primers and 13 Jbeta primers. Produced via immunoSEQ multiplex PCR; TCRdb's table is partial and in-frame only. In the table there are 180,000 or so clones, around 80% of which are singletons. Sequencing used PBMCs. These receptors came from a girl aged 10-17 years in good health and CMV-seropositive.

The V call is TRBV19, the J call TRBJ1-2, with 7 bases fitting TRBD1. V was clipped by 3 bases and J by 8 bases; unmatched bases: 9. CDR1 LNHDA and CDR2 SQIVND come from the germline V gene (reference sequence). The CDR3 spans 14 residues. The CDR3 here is CASSIWDRARGYTF. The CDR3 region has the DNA TGTGCCAGTAGTATTTGGGACAGAGCGAGGGGCTACACCTTC.

CDR3 loop: CASRETGTETQYF. The DNA for the CDR3 is TGTGCCAGCAGAGAGACAGGGACGGAGACCCAGTACTTC. The chain links TRBV6-5 to TRBJ2-5; 7 positions match TRBD1. There are 13 residues in the CDR3. From germline, CDR1 is MNHEY and CDR2 SVGAGI. V dropped 6 bases and J dropped 5; count of bases not matched to a gene: 6.

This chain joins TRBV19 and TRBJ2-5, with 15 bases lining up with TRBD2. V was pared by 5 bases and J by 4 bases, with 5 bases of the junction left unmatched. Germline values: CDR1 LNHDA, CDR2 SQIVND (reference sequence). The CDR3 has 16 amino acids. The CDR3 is CASSPGTSGRSETQYF. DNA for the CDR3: TGTGCCAGTAGTCCAGGGACTAGCGGGAGGTCAGAGACCCAGTACTTC. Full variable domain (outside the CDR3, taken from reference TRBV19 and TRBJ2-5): DGGITQSPKYLFRKEGQNVTLSCEQNLNHDAMYWYRQDPGQGLRLIYYSQIVNDFQKGDIAEGYSVSREKKESFPLTVTSAQKNPTAFYLCASSPGTSGRSETQYFGPGTRLLVL.

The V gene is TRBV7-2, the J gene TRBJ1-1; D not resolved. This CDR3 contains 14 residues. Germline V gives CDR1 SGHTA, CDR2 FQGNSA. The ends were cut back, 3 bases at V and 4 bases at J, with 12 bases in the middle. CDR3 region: CASSFGGVFTEAFF. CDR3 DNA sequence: TGTGCCAGCAGCTTCGGAGGAGTATTCACTGAAGCTTTCTTT.

In DNA, the CDR3 is TGTGCCAGCTCCGGGGGGATACCCTACGAGCAGTACTTC. This translates into CASSGGIPYEQYF. The chain uses TRBV7-6 and TRBJ2-7; 7 nucleotides align to TRBD2. In germline, CDR1 is SGHVS, CDR2 FNYEAQ. There are 13 residues in the CDR3. V lost 8 bases to trimming and J lost 2 bases; unmatched junction nucleotides: 6. Based on the CDR3 plus reference TRBV7-6 and TRBJ2-7, the full variable domain is GAGVSQSPRYKVTKRGQDVALRCDPISGHVSLYWYRQALGQGPEFLTYFNYEAQQDKSGLPNDRFSAERPEGSISTLTIQRTEQRDSAMYRCASSGGIPYEQYFGPGTRLTVT.

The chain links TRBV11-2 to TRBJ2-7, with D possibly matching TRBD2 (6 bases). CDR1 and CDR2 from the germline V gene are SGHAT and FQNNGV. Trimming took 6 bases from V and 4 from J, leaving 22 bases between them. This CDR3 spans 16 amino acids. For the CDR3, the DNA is TGTGCCAGCAGTTCTACGCCGCGACTAGTTTTTTACGAGCAGTACTTC. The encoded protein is CASSSTPRLVFYEQYF. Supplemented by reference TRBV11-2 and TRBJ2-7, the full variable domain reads EAGVAQSPRYKIIEKRQSVAFWCNPISGHATLYWYQQILGQGPKLLIQFQNNGVVDDSQLPKDRFSAERLKGVDSTLKIQPAKLEDSAVYLCASSSTPRLVFYEQYFGPGTRLTVT.

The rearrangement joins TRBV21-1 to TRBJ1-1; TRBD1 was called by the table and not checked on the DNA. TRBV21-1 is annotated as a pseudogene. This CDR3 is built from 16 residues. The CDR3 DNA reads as TGTGCCAGCAGCGTTGAATACAAGATCATGAACACTGAAGCTTTCTTT. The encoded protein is CASSVEYKIMNTEAFF.

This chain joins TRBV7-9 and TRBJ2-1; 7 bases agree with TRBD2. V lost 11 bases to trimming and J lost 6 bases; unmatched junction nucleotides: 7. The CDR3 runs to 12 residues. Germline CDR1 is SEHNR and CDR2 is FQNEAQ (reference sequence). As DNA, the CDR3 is TGTGCCTGCGGGAGAGGCGGCAATGAGCAGTTCTTC. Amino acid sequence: CACGRGGNEQFF.

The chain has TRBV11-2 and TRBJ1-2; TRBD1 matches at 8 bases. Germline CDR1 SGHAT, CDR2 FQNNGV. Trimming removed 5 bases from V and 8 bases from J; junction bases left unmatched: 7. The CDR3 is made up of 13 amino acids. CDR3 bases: TGTGCCAGCAGCCCCGACAGGGGTAAAGGCTACACCTTC. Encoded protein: CASSPDRGKGYTF.